The 13 T cell receptor beta chains below were found in one sample sequenced in a study of shared clonotypes between healthy human individuals. The protocol was immunoSEQ multiplex PCR, while the TCRdb copy is restricted to in-frame clones and leaves out a portion. In the table there are about 95,000 clones, 67% of which are singletons. Sequenced material: memory CD8+ T cells sorted from blood. Indicated subset: CD45RO+ cells pooled with CCR7-negative TemRA cells. The receptors stem from a man aged 30-40 years in good health.

The gene calls are TRBV5-6 and TRBJ2-3, with D hard to call. V was cut by 4 bases and J by 4 bases, with 13 bases left in between. This CDR3 is built from 14 residues. From germline, CDR1 is SGHDT and CDR2 YYEEEE. CDR3 region: CASSQTLIADTQYF. In nucleotides, the CDR3 is TGTGCCAGCAGCCAAACCCTCATCGCAGATACGCAGTATTTT. The whole variable domain, filled in from reference TRBV5-6 and TRBJ2-3, reads DAGVTQSPTHLIKTRGQQVTLRCSPKSGHDTVSWYQQALGQGPQFIFQYYEEEERQRGNFPDRFSGHQFPNYSSELNVNALLLGDSALYLCASSQTLIADTQYFGPGTRLTVL.

The gene calls are TRBV27 and TRBJ2-1; 7 bases are shared with TRBD2. This CDR3 contains 16 residues. The V gene end was trimmed by 2 bases and the J gene end by 6 bases; junction bases not matched to a gene: 10. CDR1 MNHEY and CDR2 SMNVEV come from the germline V gene (reference sequence). The CDR3 protein is CASSLLRGEVVNEQFF. In DNA, the CDR3 is TGTGCCAGCAGTTTACTCCGGGGGGAGGTAGTCAATGAGCAGTTCTTC.

This rearrangement joins TRBV7-2 to TRBJ2-2; D gene ambiguous. Germline loops: CDR1 SGHTA, CDR2 FQGNSA. V dropped 0 bases and J dropped 2 bases, with 4 bases sitting between them. This CDR3 is built from 14 residues. CDR3 sequence reads: CASSLAGNTGELFF. The CDR3 DNA reads as TGTGCCAGCAGCTTAGCTGGTAACACCGGGGAGCTGTTTTTT.

The rearrangement uses TRBV11-2 and TRBJ2-2; D unresolved. Trimming removed 0 bases at V and 6 bases at J, with 8 bases between. CDR3 length equals 14 residues. From germline, CDR1 is SGHAT and CDR2 FQNNGV. The CDR3: CASSLDYRSGELFF. The DNA for the CDR3 is TGTGCCAGCAGCTTAGACTATAGGTCCGGGGAGCTGTTTTTT.

This clone has a count of ten or more. Its ends do not fully match the called genes, so a read error is possible. This CDR3 reads CASSPARTSGTYEQYF. The CDR3 DNA follows: TGTGCTAGCAGCCCCGCCCGGACTAGCGGAACCTACGAGCAGTACTTC. V and J are TRBV7-7 and TRBJ2-7; 10 bases line up with TRBD2. Germline-derived CDR1 and CDR2 are SSHAT and FNYEAQ (reference sequence). The CDR3 covers 16 residues.

The V call is TRBV5-1, the J call TRBJ2-7, with D possibly matching TRBD2 (5 bases). This CDR3 region has 14 residues. The germline CDR1 and CDR2 sequences are SGHRS and YFSETQ. V was clipped by 0 bases and J by 1 base, with 8 bases between them. CDR3 sequence: CASSLVGDSYEQYF. The CDR3 DNA follows: TGCGCCAGCAGCTTGGTCGGGGATTCCTACGAGCAGTACTTC. Complete variable domain (other parts from reference TRBV5-1 and TRBJ2-7): KAGVTQTPRYLIKTRGQQVTLSCSPISGHRSVSWYQQTPGQGLQFLFEYFSETQRNKGNFPGRFSGRQFSNSRSEMNVSTLELGDSALYLCASSLVGDSYEQYFGPGTRLTVT.

This clone was seen just once. The chain links TRBV28 to TRBJ1-5; 7 nucleotides line up with TRBD1. The J segment lost 4 bases and the V segment lost 7 bases, leaving 4 bases of the junction unmatched. The CDR3 extends over 13 amino acids. Germline V gene lookup returns CDR1 MDHEN and CDR2 SYDVKM. This CDR3 is CASNDRDNQPQHF. The CDR3, as DNA: TGTGCCAGCAATGACAGGGATAATCAGCCCCAGCATTTT.

V usage is TRBV7-2 and J usage is TRBJ1-5; tentatively, D is TRBD1 (6 bases). Trimming left V 5 bases short and J 0 bases short, with 17 bases between. This CDR3 contains 17 residues. Germline CDR1 SGHTA, CDR2 FQGNSA. The CDR3 region has the DNA TGTGCCAGCAGCCGGGGGCAGTACCCTTATAGCAATCAGCCCCAGCATTTT. Translation: CASSRGQYPYSNQPQHF.

V is TRBV27 and J is TRBJ2-5, with 8 bases fitting TRBD1. The ends lost 5 bases at V and 5 bases at J; junction bases unmatched: 4. The CDR3 contains 13 residues. Germline loops: CDR1 MNHEY, CDR2 SMNVEV (reference sequence). CDR3 bases: TGTGCCAGCAGTCGACAGGGGCCGGAGACCCAGTACTTC. Translating gives CASSRQGPETQYF.

V gene TRBV2 combines with J gene TRBJ2-1; 8 nucleotides agree with TRBD1. CDR1 and CDR2 from the germline V gene are SNHLY and FYNNEI. With 6 bases clipped from V and 4 bases from J, the junction kept 8 bases outside the gene matches. This CDR3 has 15 residues. CDR3 sequence reads: CASRQLTGGYNEQFF. CDR3 bases: TGTGCCAGCAGGCAACTTACAGGGGGTTACAATGAGCAGTTCTTC.

Written as DNA, the CDR3 is TGCGCCAGCAGCCAAGAATACTCAGTCGGGGAGACCCAGTACTTC. Residues: CASSQEYSVGETQYF. This rearrangement joins TRBV4-1 to TRBJ2-5; D not certain. Trimming shortened V by 0 bases and J by 5 bases, and 13 bases separated the two germline ends. CDR1 is MGHRA, CDR2 YSYEKL, per germline. The CDR3 runs 15 residues.

The rearrangement links TRBV10-1 to TRBJ2-7; D gene ambiguous. Trimming pared 0 bases from V and 6 bases from J, leaving 15 bases between. Per the germline V gene, CDR1 is WNHNN and CDR2 is SYGVQD (reference sequence). The CDR3 covers 15 residues. DNA for the CDR3: TGCGCCAGCAGTGAGTCCGTGGGCCGCGCTGGCGAGCAGTACTTC. Amino acids: CASSESVGRAGEQYF.

The rearrangement uses TRBV30 and TRBJ1-4; D unresolved. CDR3 length equals 12 residues. Looked up from germline, CDR1 is GTSNPN and CDR2 is SVGIG (reference sequence). Trimming took 1 base from V and 8 from J, leaving 8 bases between them. The CDR3 protein is CAWSGSGEKLFF. The CDR3 DNA sequence: TGTGCCTGGAGTGGGAGCGGCGAAAAACTGTTTTTT.